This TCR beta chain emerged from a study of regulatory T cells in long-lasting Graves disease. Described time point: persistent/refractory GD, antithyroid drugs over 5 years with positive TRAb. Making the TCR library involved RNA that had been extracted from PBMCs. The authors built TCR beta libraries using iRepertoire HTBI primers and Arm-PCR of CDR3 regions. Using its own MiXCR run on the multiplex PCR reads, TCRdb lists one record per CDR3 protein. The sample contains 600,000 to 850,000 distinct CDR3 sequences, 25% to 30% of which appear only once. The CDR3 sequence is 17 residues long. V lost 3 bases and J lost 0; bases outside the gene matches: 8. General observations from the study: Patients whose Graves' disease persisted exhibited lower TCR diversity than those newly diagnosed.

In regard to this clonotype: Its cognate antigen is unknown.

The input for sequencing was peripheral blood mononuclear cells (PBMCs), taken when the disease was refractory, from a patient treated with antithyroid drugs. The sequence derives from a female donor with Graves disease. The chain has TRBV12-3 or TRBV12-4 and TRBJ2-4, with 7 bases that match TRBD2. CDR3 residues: CASSFRAGALAKNIQYF. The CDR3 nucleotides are TGTGCCAGCAGTTTTAGGGCGGGAGCTCTAGCCAAAAACATTCAGTACTTC.